This is a list of T cell receptor beta chains from one sample in a study of neurological immune-mediated disorders. MiXCR was run by TCRdb on the 5' RACE reads, yielding one entry per CDR3 protein. The data hold tens of thousands of distinct CDR3 sequences, with under 2% observed a single time. The sample comprised PBMCs. The receptors come from a woman in her thirties or forties with multiple sclerosis. CDR3s leave out the opening cysteine and the closing phenylalanine or tryptophan.

CDR3: ASSQDWGGVNEKLF
V: TRBV3-1

CDR3: ASRYGLSLYEQY
V: TRBV5-8

CDR3: SAREYRGGSPLH
V: TRBV20-1

CDR3: SARDSGNEQY
V: TRBV20-1

CDR3: ASSLGTGPEQY
V: TRBV7-9

CDR3: SAPQKAERGLF
V: TRBV20-1

CDR3: ASSLAGGDEQF
V: TRBV7-8

CDR3: ATSRGRGYEQY
V: TRBV15

CDR3: ATSDPGQGAHEQY
V: TRBV24-1

CDR3: ASSGAAGGEGQPQH
V: TRBV25-1

CDR3: ASSLAGSGAGDTEAF
V: TRBV5-1

CDR3: ASSSQGGLNTEAF
V: TRBV5-1

CDR3: ASRDGTLLGETQY
V: TRBV5-1

CDR3: ASSYIRGAELF
V: TRBV6-6

CDR3: ASSPGVASNEKLF
V: TRBV18

CDR3: ASSFDVTGYLHESPLH
V: TRBV28

CDR3: SASRERGGNQPQH
V: TRBV20-1

CDR3: SASEGPAYGYT
V: TRBV20-1

CDR3: ASSRSPGGTGYEQY
V: TRBV4-1

CDR3: SVRQGYGYT
V: TRBV29-1

CDR3: ATPNRDRAGNEQY
V: TRBV25-1

CDR3: ASSQAPGPAYEQY
V: TRBV3-1

CDR3: ASSLDRGPYNEQF
V: TRBV9

CDR3: ASSVAFDSEQY
V: TRBV9

CDR3: ASRKSGQGEFSPLH
V: TRBV27